The 16 T cell receptor beta chains reported below all come from one sample, sequenced in a study of T cell responses to AZD1222 COVID-19 vaccine. Sequenced by immunoSEQ multiplex PCR; TCRdb stores in-frame clones only, minus some. The data show under 200,000 clones, more than 80% seen once. The specimen was peripheral blood, collected 28 days after the second dose of the MenACWY control vaccine. These TCRs come from an adult who received the MenACWY meningococcal vaccine as a control.

The chain joins TRBV19 to TRBJ2-7, with a possible D match to TRBD1 (6 bases). The CDR3 loop spans 14 amino acids. V lost 4 bases and J 2 bases, leaving 12 bases between the germline ends. Per germline, CDR1 LNHDA and CDR2 SQIVND (reference sequence). Here the CDR3 DNA reads TGTGCCAGTAGTAGGTTGGGACATCCCTACGAGCAGTACTTC. Its translation: CASSRLGHPYEQYF.

The chain carries TRBV27 and TRBJ1-2; D is possibly TRBD1 (5 bases). The CDR3 is 12 amino acids. V lost 6 bases to trimming and J lost 6 bases, with 11 bases between them. In germline, CDR1 is MNHEY, CDR2 SMNVEV (reference sequence). The CDR3 DNA sequence: TGTGCCAGCAGGACAGTAGGAGATGGCTACACCTTC. Protein: CASRTVGDGYTF.

The chain recombines TRBV9 with TRBJ2-1; D tentatively fits TRBD1 or TRBD2 (5 bases each). This CDR3 is 15 amino acids long. In germline, CDR1 is SGDLS, CDR2 YYNGEE. V lost 2 bases, J lost 5 bases, and 14 bases lay in between. The CDR3 DNA reads as TGTGCCAGCAGCGTGGTTGTGGGGGATCACAATGAGCAGTTCTTC. It is translated as CASSVVVGDHNEQFF.

This rearrangement joins TRBV6-2 or TRBV6-3 to TRBJ1-2; TRBD1 might be the D (5 bases). Germline CDR1 reads MNHEY; CDR2 reads SVGEGT. Trimming shortened V by 5 bases and J by 6 bases, and 16 bases separated the two germline ends. This CDR3 has 14 amino acids. The CDR3 coding sequence is TGTGCCAGCAGTACCTTGGGGACGAACCATGGCTACACCTTC. It encodes CASSTLGTNHGYTF.

The rearrangement joins TRBV21-1 to TRBJ2-4; the table's D call, TRBD2, was not checked against the DNA. TRBV21-1 is tagged as a pseudogene. This CDR3 has 18 residues. CDR3 DNA sequence: TGTGCCAGCACCCGACTACCGAGGGTAGAGGGAGCCAAAAACATTCAGTACTTC. It codes for CASTRLPRVEGAKNIQYF.

This sequence joins TRBV9 and TRBJ2-5; D is uncertain. Germline CDR1 SGDLS, CDR2 YYNGEE. Trimming left V 0 bases short and J 5 bases short, with 11 bases between. The CDR3 extends over 14 amino acids. CDR3 in amino acids: CASSVGSSRETQYF. CDR3 coding DNA: TGTGCCAGCAGCGTAGGGTCGAGTAGGGAGACCCAGTACTTC.

This clone was seen just once. This chain links TRBV19 with TRBJ2-1; D not resolved. The germline gives CDR1 LNHDA, CDR2 SQIVND (reference sequence). V lost 5 bases, J lost 4 bases, and 6 bases lay in between. This CDR3 has 12 residues. In DNA form, the CDR3 reads TGTGCCAGTAGTCGGGTGTACAATGAGCAGTTCTTC. It translates to CASSRVYNEQFF.

The gene calls are TRBV11-3 and TRBJ2-1; 9 bases fit TRBD2. This CDR3 region has 15 residues. With 2 bases clipped from V and 6 bases from J, the junction kept 5 bases outside the gene matches. Germline V CDR1 and CDR2: SGHNT, YENEEA. CDR3 protein: CASSLYGTSSNEQFF. In DNA form, the CDR3 reads TGTGCCAGCAGCTTATATGGGACTAGCAGCAATGAGCAGTTCTTC.

The rearrangement joins TRBV11-3 to TRBJ1-4; D is unresolved. CDR1 and CDR2 (germline): SGHNT, YENEEA. The V end was cut by 2 bases, the J end by 5 bases, with 9 bases between. CDR3 length equals 14 residues. CDR3 region: CASSLPGPNEKLFF. The CDR3, as DNA: TGTGCCAGCAGCTTACCCGGGCCGAATGAAAAACTGTTTTTT.

Only one count was recorded for this clone. V is TRBV24-1 and J is TRBJ1-1; unclear D gene. CDR3 length: 13 residues. Looked up from germline, CDR1 is KGHDR and CDR2 is SFDVKD. The ends were cut back, 7 bases at V and 2 bases at J, with 10 bases in the middle. CDR3 in amino acids: CATRLAVNTEAFF. The CDR3 region has the DNA TGTGCCACCAGATTGGCGGTTAACACTGAAGCTTTCTTT.

The chain carries TRBV19 and TRBJ2-5; D gene unclear. There are 13 residues in the CDR3. V was clipped by 3 bases and J by 5 bases, with 10 bases between them. CDR1 and CDR2 from the germline V gene are LNHDA and SQIVND (reference sequence). CDR3 sequence reads: CASSMSRKETQYF. CDR3 DNA: TGTGCCAGTAGTATGTCCAGGAAGGAGACCCAGTACTTC.

This rearrangement joins TRBV7-2 to TRBJ2-7; 15 nucleotides line up with TRBD2. Germline loops: CDR1 SGHTA, CDR2 FQGNSA. The CDR3 has 15 amino acids. V was pared by 5 bases and J by 4 bases, with 3 bases of the junction left unmatched. The CDR3 DNA sequence: TGTGCCAGCAGCCCCGGGACTAGCGGGAGGTACGAGCAGTACTTC. This encodes CASSPGTSGRYEQYF.

This chain joins TRBV27 and TRBJ1-4; D possibly corresponds to TRBD1 (5 bases). The germline V gene has CDR1 MNHEY and CDR2 SMNVEV (reference sequence). The CDR3 consists of 14 residues. V was pared by 1 base and J by 2 bases, with 5 bases between. The CDR3 DNA reads as TGTGCCAGCAGTTTATGGGGGACTAATGAAAAACTGTTTTTT. This codes for CASSLWGTNEKLFF.

This chain links TRBV27 with TRBJ1-2, with unresolved D. V was clipped by 11 bases and J by 14 bases, with 12 bases between them. This CDR3 region has 8 residues. The germline V gene has CDR1 MNHEY and CDR2 SMNVEV (reference sequence). The CDR3 here is CAGPGRTF. CDR3 DNA: TGTGCCGGACCTGGTAGGACCTTC.

This chain connects TRBV20-1 to TRBJ2-1; D not resolved. Germline V gene lookup returns CDR1 DFQATT and CDR2 SNEGSKA (reference sequence). The CDR3 extends over 11 amino acids. CDR3 coding DNA: TGCAGCCCCACGAGTTCCCATGAGCAGTTCTTC. Its translation is CSPTSSHEQFF.

The chain couples TRBV19 to TRBJ2-1; D ambiguous. The CDR3 sequence is 11 residues long. Trimming removed 1 base at V and 10 bases at J, with 5 bases between. Germline CDR1 LNHDA, CDR2 SQIVND (reference sequence). The CDR3 DNA follows: TGTGCCAGTAGTATAGGTCGGGAGCAGTTCTTC. This encodes CASSIGREQFF.